This T cell receptor (beta chain) appears in the sequencing data of a study of monozygotic twins with inflammatory bowel disease. Study conclusions and caveats: The co-twins with IBD showed lower TCRbeta diversity (inverse Simpson) than their healthy siblings. The data gave no support to a single strong IBD-associated signal or clonotype.

The authors used about 3.5 ug of total RNA per TCR library. No DNA is given; TCRdb re-called the 5' RACE reads and lists each CDR3 protein once. Its table lists over 120,000 distinct CDR3 sequences. The CDR3 has 14 amino acids. Per germline, CDR1 KGHSH and CDR2 LQKENI. In the case of this clonotype: Its antigen is undetermined.

This sequence was found in a human donor with ulcerative colitis or Crohn's disease, or a healthy co-twin of an affected twin (not recorded which). The chain carries TRBV18 and TRBJ1-4. Sample: blood. The CDR3 loop reads CASSPRGFNEKLFF. Supplemented by reference TRBV18 and TRBJ1-4, the full variable domain reads NAGVMQNPRHLVRRRGQEARLRCSPMKGHSHVYWYRQLPEEGLKFMVYLQKENIIDESGMPKERFSAEFPKEGPSILRIQQVVRGDSAAYFCASSPRGFNEKLFFGSGTQLSVL.